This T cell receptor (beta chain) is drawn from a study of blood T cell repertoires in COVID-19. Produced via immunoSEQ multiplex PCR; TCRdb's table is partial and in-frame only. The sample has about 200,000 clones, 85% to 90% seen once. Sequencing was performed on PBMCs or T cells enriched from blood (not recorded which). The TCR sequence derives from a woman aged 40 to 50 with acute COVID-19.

As DNA, the CDR3 is TGCAGCGTTAAGGAGGATGAAAAACTGTTTTTT. Its protein product is CSVKEDEKLFF. V usage is TRBV29-1 and J usage is TRBJ1-4; unclear D gene. Trimming removed 5 bases at V and 6 bases at J, with 7 bases between. This CDR3 region has 11 residues. In germline, CDR1 is SQVTM, CDR2 ANQGSEA.